The clone carrying this T cell receptor (beta chain) was counted at least ten times. The sample comes from a study of identical twins. Via MiXCR, TCRdb re-called the 5' RACE reads, giving one row per CDR3 protein. The sample comprises hundreds of thousands of distinct CDR3 sequences, over 9% of which are singletons, and 7.2% rests with the top ten. Germline CDR1 MDHEN, CDR2 SYDVKM. The J segment lost 0 bases and the V segment lost 6 bases, leaving 11 bases of the junction unmatched. The CDR3 is made up of 17 amino acids. Another study also made use of these data, one on yellow fever vaccine responses in identical twins.

The chain recombines TRBV28 with TRBJ2-4; 7 bases are a match to TRBD1. Sample: CD8+ T cells sorted from blood. This TCR was sampled from a woman in her late teens or twenties in good health. DNA of the CDR3: TGTGCCAGCAGCGGGATGGGACAGCGCCTAGCCAAAAACATTCAGTACTTC. Translated: CASSGMGQRLAKNIQYF.